Reported below is one T cell receptor beta chain. What antigen it recognizes has not been identified. No base quality information exists; no much larger clone differs at one position. The record originates from a study of T cell responses to AZD1222 COVID-19 vaccine (dated by TCRdb to the early 2020s). Background on the whole study: TCR sequencing was performed for more than 230 trial participants, of whom 207 were given two doses of AZD1222 and around 26 were given two doses of MenACWY control vaccine. Trial participants were enrolled into age subgroups of 18-55, 56-69 and 70-plus years, which contained around 150, 28 and 57 TCR-sequenced participants, respectively.

This specimen's time point label, per the study, means: about 28 days (+/-7) after the second vaccine dose. AZD1222 recipients given second doses at about 4 weeks or at about 12 weeks were pooled, since spike-specific TCR depth and breadth were not found to differ between the two schedules. Vaccinee samples came from UK trials COV001 and COV002, including a single-blind randomized controlled phase 2/3 trial of AZD1222 (ChAdOx1 nCoV-19) in healthy adults. Trial participant PBMC samples were collected at day 0 and day 28 after the second dose for TCRbeta chain sequencing. The CDR3 regions of human TCRbeta chains were subjected to immunosequencing. Concerning the study's data processing: TCRs in the repertoires were compared against a reference library of SARS-CoV-2-specific TCRs that had been generated with the MIRA antigen-specificity platform. Breadth meant the fraction of unique TCRs that were SARS-CoV-2-associated, whereas depth meant the fraction of total T cells that were SARS-CoV-2-associated. Using the MIRA data, each spike-specific TCR was assigned both to the spike region to which the TCR was reactive and to a CD4 or CD8 class. Log10-transformed breadth and depth values were compared by one-way ANOVA with Sidak's multiple comparisons tests. Entries here come from immuneACCESS through TCRdb and include only in-frame sequences with V and J called. Some clones fail to appear in such tables; in the studies checked, an unresolved V gene covers under half of the shortfall, and the cause of the remainder is unknown. V and J calls plus clone size are reproduced from that table; the DNA served to infer D and trimming. Here the sample has around 190,000 clones; roughly 94% occur a single time. Under 2% of the sample rests with the top ten.

The paper as a whole reports these results and caveats: Vaccine-associated CD4 TCRs spanned the whole spike protein, with dominant responses in regions 160-218 and 743-854. Reportedly, almost half of the unique spike-specific TCRs recognized epitopes lying outside the regions that are mutated in the B.1.351 and B.1.1.7 variants. In the small 56-69-year group, the increase in depth fell short of significance, most likely because of low power. Participants were mostly white British and included more females than males, and it was suggested by the authors that clonal diversity may have been underestimated. After two AZD1222 doses, spike-specific TCR breadth and depth were significantly higher than at day 0 and than in MenACWY recipients. No day 14 peak-response samples were available, so repertoires were characterized only after the peak T cell response. Conclusions about previously exposed vaccinees are limited, since just five or six AZD1222 recipients were seropositive for SARS-CoV-2 at baseline.

Specimen: peripheral blood, collected 28 days after the second AZD1222 dose. The source of this sequence is an adult who received the AZD1222 COVID-19 vaccine.

Read as DNA, the sequence is TGTGCCAGCAGTGACGGGGATTCCGGGGAGCTGTTTTTT. It translates to CASSDGDSGELFF. The sequence joins TRBV6-4 to TRBJ2-2, with no confidently assigned D gene. V is cut by 2 bases and J by 6 bases, and the space between the germline ends is 7 bases. The CDR3 spans 13 residues, from the cysteine through the phenylalanine. Solely the CDR3 DNA is kept, with 39 bases framed from the first base. In the germline V gene, CDR1 corresponds to MRHNA and CDR2 to SNTAGT.